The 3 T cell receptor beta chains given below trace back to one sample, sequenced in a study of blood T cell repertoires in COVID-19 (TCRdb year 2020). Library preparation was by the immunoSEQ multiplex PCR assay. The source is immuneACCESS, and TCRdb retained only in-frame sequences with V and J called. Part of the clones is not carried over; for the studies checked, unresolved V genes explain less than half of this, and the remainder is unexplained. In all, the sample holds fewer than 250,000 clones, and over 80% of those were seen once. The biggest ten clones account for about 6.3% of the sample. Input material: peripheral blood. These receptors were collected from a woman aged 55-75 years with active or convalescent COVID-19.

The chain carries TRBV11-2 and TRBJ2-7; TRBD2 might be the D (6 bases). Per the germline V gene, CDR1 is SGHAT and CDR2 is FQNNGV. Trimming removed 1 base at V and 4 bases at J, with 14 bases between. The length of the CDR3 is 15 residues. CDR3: CASSLGRTTSYEQYF. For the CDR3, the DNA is TGTGCCAGCAGCTTAGGGAGGACTACCAGTTACGAGCAGTACTTC.

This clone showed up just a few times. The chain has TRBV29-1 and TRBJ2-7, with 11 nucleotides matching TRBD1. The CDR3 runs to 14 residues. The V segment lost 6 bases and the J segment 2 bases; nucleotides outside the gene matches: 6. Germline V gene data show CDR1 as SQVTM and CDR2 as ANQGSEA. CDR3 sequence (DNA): TGCAGCGTATGGGACAGGGGGTCAGCCTACGAGCAGTACTTC. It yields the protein CSVWDRGSAYEQYF.

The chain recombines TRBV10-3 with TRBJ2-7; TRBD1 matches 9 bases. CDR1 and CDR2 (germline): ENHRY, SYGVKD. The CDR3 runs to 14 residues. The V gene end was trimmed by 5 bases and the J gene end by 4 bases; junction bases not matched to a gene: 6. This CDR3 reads CAISREGQGYEQYF. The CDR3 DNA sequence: TGTGCCATCAGTAGGGAGGGACAGGGATACGAGCAGTACTTC.